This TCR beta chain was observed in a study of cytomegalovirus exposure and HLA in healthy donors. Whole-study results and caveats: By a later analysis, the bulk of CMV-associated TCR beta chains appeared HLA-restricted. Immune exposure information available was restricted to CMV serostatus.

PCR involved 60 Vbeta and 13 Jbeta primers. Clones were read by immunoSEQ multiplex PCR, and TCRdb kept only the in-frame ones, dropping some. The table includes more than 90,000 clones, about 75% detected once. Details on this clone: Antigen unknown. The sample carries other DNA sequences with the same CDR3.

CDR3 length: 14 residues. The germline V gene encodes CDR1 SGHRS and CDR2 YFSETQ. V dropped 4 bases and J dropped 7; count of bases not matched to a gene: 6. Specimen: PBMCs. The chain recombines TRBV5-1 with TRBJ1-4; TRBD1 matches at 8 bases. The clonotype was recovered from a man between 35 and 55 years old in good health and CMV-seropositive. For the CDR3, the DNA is TGCGCCAGCAGCCTCGGACAGGGTAGTGAAAAACTGTTTTTT. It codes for CASSLGQGSEKLFF.